Shown below are 31 T cell receptor beta chains from a single sample sequenced in a study of shared clonotypes between healthy human individuals. Measured with immunoSEQ multiplex PCR; TCRdb has only the in-frame clones, and not every one. This table has more than 2 million clones, 95% appearing once. The sample taken for sequencing was naive CD4+ T cells sorted from blood. Stated subset: CD45RA+ positively selected. All receptors derive from a young man in good health.

CDR3 in DNA: TGTGCCAGCAGGCGATCATCCCAAGAGACCCAGTACTTC. Translation: CASRRSSQETQYF. The rearrangement joins TRBV11-3 to TRBJ2-5, with D unresolved. V was trimmed by 6 bases and J by 1 base, leaving 9 bases between them. This CDR3 has 13 residues. In germline, CDR1 is SGHNT, CDR2 YENEEA.

The J gene is TRBJ2-7, the V gene TRBV6-6; 9 bases align to TRBD2. The germline V gene encodes CDR1 MNHNY and CDR2 SVGAGI (reference sequence). V lost 5 bases and J lost 6; bases outside the gene matches: 2. The CDR3 is made up of 12 amino acids. CDR3 in amino acids: CASSGTSPEQYF. As DNA, the CDR3 is TGTGCCAGCAGTGGGACTAGCCCCGAGCAGTACTTC.

V usage is TRBV2 and J usage is TRBJ2-5, with 7 nucleotides matching TRBD2. The ends lost 4 bases at V and 0 bases at J; junction bases unmatched: 5. Germline CDR1 and CDR2: SNHLY and FYNNEI. The CDR3 totals 15 residues. CDR3 nucleotides: TGTGCCAGCAGTGTATGGAGCGGGGACCAAGAGACCCAGTACTTC. It specifies CASSVWSGDQETQYF.

The chain is built from TRBV10-3 and TRBJ2-5; 12 bases are shared with TRBD2. Germline CDR1 and CDR2: ENHRY and SYGVKD. With V trimmed by 9 bases and J by 5 bases, 13 bases remained unmatched. The CDR3 is 16 residues long. The chain's CDR3 is CAIPLGLAGRWETQYF. The CDR3 DNA sequence: TGTGCCATACCCCTAGGACTAGCGGGGCGTTGGGAGACCCAGTACTTC.

The chain is built from TRBV15 and TRBJ1-5; no reliable D call. In germline, CDR1 is LNHNV, CDR2 YYDKDF (reference sequence). Trimming took off 3 bases at V and 3 bases at J, with 6 bases between the two ends. The CDR3 length is 13 residues. The CDR3 DNA follows: TGTGCCACCAGCAGTCAGATCAATCAGCCCCAGCATTTT. This codes for CATSSQINQPQHF.

V is TRBV28 and J is TRBJ1-2; 7 bases fit TRBD1. Trimming cost V 6 bases and J 2 bases; bases outside gene matches: 3. This CDR3 spans 13 amino acids. CDR1 MDHEN and CDR2 SYDVKM come from the germline V gene. The CDR3 sequence: CASRGTDNYGYTF. The CDR3 coding sequence is TGTGCCAGCAGGGGGACAGACAACTATGGCTACACCTTC.

This clone was found once. This sequence joins TRBV14 and TRBJ2-1; 8 bases align to TRBD2. Germline trimming cut 4 bases from V and 12 bases from J; bases unmatched to any gene: 2. Germline V CDR1 and CDR2: SGHDN, FVKESK. The CDR3 is made up of 11 amino acids. CDR3 coding DNA: TGTGCCAGCAGCCCTGGACTAGCGCAGTTCTTC. It is translated as CASSPGLAQFF.

As to this clone: It may be a read error: a sequence one base away is much more abundant. The gene calls are TRBV5-4 and TRBJ2-2; the D gene is possibly TRBD1 (6 bases). The CDR3 extends over 15 amino acids. Germline V gives CDR1 SGHNT, CDR2 YYREEE (reference sequence). CDR3 region: CAGSFNRAATGELFF. The CDR3 nucleotides read TGTGCCGGCAGCTTCAACAGGGCGGCCACCGGGGAGCTGTTTTTT.

V is TRBV30 and J is TRBJ1-3; no firm D call. The germline CDR1 and CDR2 sequences are GTSNPN and SVGIG (reference sequence). CDR3 length equals 12 residues. Trimming left V 5 bases short and J 0 bases short, with 5 bases between. CDR3 sequence (DNA): TGTGCCTGGGTCCCCTCTGGAAACACCATATATTTT. Translation gives CAWVPSGNTIYF.

The chain links TRBV10-3 to TRBJ2-2; TRBD2 matches at 8 bases. V shed 7 bases and J 7 bases; nucleotides not matched to a gene: 11. Germline V gene sequence: CDR1 ENHRY, CDR2 SYGVKD. The CDR3 runs to 15 residues. The CDR3 bases are TGTGCCATCAAGCCGACTAGCGAAGTGAGCGGGGAGCTGTTTTTT. Translated, it gives CAIKPTSEVSGELFF.

With respect to this clone: This sample also contains other DNA sequences that code for the same CDR3. This rearrangement joins TRBV11-2 to TRBJ2-7, with 7 bases matching TRBD1. Germline CDR1 SGHAT, CDR2 FQNNGV. Losses at the gene ends were 2 bases for V and 2 bases for J; bases not matched to a gene: 0. The CDR3 totals 13 residues. The CDR3 DNA is TGTGCCAGCAGCTTAACAGGGGCCTACGAGCAGTACTTC. Translating it yields CASSLTGAYEQYF.

The chain carries TRBV6-4 and TRBJ2-1; TRBD1 matches at 7 bases. The CDR3 extends over 15 amino acids. The ends lost 0 bases at V and 9 bases at J; junction bases unmatched: 8. In germline, CDR1 is MRHNA, CDR2 SNTAGT. Written as DNA, the CDR3 is TGTGCCAGCAGTGACTCAGGGGGCGGGTTCCCTGAGCAGTTCTTC. Translation gives CASSDSGGGFPEQFF.

To note about this clone: A single base separates this from a much larger clone, so it may be a read error. This chain joins TRBV7-8 and TRBJ2-7; no clear D. Per the germline V gene, CDR1 is SGHVS and CDR2 is FQNEAQ. CDR3 length equals 11 residues. Here the CDR3 DNA reads TGTGCCAGCAGCTTCTCCTACGGGCAGTACTTC. It yields the protein CASSFSYGQYF.

The genes are TRBV7-9 and TRBJ2-1, with TRBD2 matching over 9 bases. Germline V gives CDR1 SEHNR, CDR2 FQNEAQ (reference sequence). This CDR3 has 15 residues. With 2 bases clipped from V and 6 bases from J, the junction kept 5 bases outside the gene matches. CDR3 sequence reads: CASSLLAGGRNEQFF. CDR3 nucleotides: TGTGCCAGCAGCTTATTGGCGGGGGGGCGCAATGAGCAGTTCTTC.

The count of this clone is one. V and J are TRBV2 and TRBJ2-7, with D uncertain. Germline V gene data show CDR1 as SNHLY and CDR2 as FYNNEI. The V end was cut by 6 bases, the J end by 6 bases, with 12 bases between. The CDR3 totals 12 residues. Written as DNA, the CDR3 is TGTGCCAGCAGAGATCCCATGTCCGAGCAGTACTTC. Its protein is CASRDPMSEQYF. The entire variable domain, with the rest obtained from reference TRBV2 and TRBJ2-7, is as follows: EPEVTQTPSHQVTQMGQEVILRCVPISNHLYFYWYRQILGQKVEFLVSFYNNEISEKSEIFDDQFSVERPDGSNFTLKIRSTKLEDSAMYFCASRDPMSEQYFGPGTRLTVT.

V gene TRBV5-1 combines with J gene TRBJ2-7; possibly TRBD2 for D (6 bases). The V gene lost 5 bases and the J gene lost 6 bases, with 15 bases spanning the gap. Germline values: CDR1 SGHRS, CDR2 YFSETQ. The CDR3 runs to 13 residues. The CDR3 sequence: CASSSATSSEQYF. The CDR3, as DNA: TGCGCCAGCAGTTCAGCCACTAGCAGCGAGCAGTACTTC.

The J gene is TRBJ1-1, the V gene TRBV5-1; 9 bases match TRBD1. CDR1 is SGHRS and CDR2 is YFSETQ in the germline V gene. Trimming at V came to 2 bases and at J to 1 base, leaving 3 bases not matched to a gene. The CDR3 is made up of 15 amino acids. CDR3 bases: TGCGCCAGCAGCTTCGACAGGGGGGAGAACACTGAAGCTTTCTTT. It codes for CASSFDRGENTEAFF.

Turning to this clone: This sample also contains other DNA sequences that code for the same CDR3. The genes are TRBV19 and TRBJ1-3; no reliable D call. CDR3 length: 14 residues. Germline-derived CDR1 and CDR2 are LNHDA and SQIVND (reference sequence). The germline V and J ends were trimmed by 3 bases and 0 bases, with 6 bases remaining between them. CDR3 bases: TGTGCCAGTAGTATTGTCGGCTCTGGAAACACCATATATTTT. Its translation: CASSIVGSGNTIYF.

The gene calls are TRBV28 and TRBJ2-1; possible D gene TRBD2, 6 bases. The CDR3 has 17 amino acids. Germline CDR1 is MDHEN and CDR2 is SYDVKM. Deletions cut 0 bases from V and 5 bases from J, with 17 bases between. The CDR3 coding sequence is TGTGCCAGCAGTTTATGGAGCGGGCCCCCGTCCCACAATGAGCAGTTCTTC. Translating it yields CASSLWSGPPSHNEQFF.

The chain uses TRBV6-1 and TRBJ1-3; D is possibly TRBD1 (5 bases). The germline V gene encodes CDR1 MNHNS and CDR2 SASEGT. Deletions cut 4 bases from V and 8 bases from J, with 12 bases between. The CDR3 is 13 amino acids. This CDR3 reads CASSGGILHTIYF. The CDR3 region has the DNA TGTGCCAGCAGTGGGGGGATTTTGCACACCATATATTTT.

The chain combines TRBV28 with TRBJ1-2; 7 bases align to TRBD1. V was clipped by 4 bases and J by 7 bases; unmatched bases: 9. The V gene's germline CDR1 is MDHEN and CDR2 SYDVKM. The length of the CDR3 is 14 residues. The CDR3 coding sequence is TGTGCCAGCAGTTGGGGACAGAGTGGCCGTGGCTACACCTTC. Translation gives CASSWGQSGRGYTF.

The V call is TRBV6-1, the J call TRBJ2-3; possible D gene TRBD1, 6 bases. CDR1 and CDR2 (germline): MNHNS, SASEGT. The germline V and J ends were trimmed by 10 bases and 0 bases, with 17 bases remaining between them. CDR3 size: 15 residues. CDR3 nucleotides: TGTGCCATCTCCCAGGGGATCACTAGCACAGATACGCAGTATTTT. Its protein product is CAISQGITSTDTQYF.

V and J are TRBV11-2 and TRBJ2-3; 9 bases map to TRBD2. CDR1 SGHAT and CDR2 FQNNGV come from the germline V gene. The CDR3 covers 17 residues. V lost 3 bases and J lost 3; bases outside the gene matches: 10. CDR3: CASSFTAGGPGTDTQYF. In DNA, the CDR3 is TGTGCCAGCAGCTTTACCGCGGGAGGGCCTGGGACAGATACGCAGTATTTT.

This clone was recorded once. This chain joins TRBV27 and TRBJ1-1, with 7 bases lining up with TRBD1. The V gene end was trimmed by 6 bases and the J gene end by 5 bases; junction bases not matched to a gene: 3. Germline V lookup: CDR1 MNHEY, CDR2 SMNVEV (reference sequence). The CDR3 spans 12 residues. The CDR3 loop reads CASRTGQTEAFF. The CDR3 bases are TGTGCCAGCAGGACGGGACAGACTGAAGCTTTCTTT.

The V call is TRBV6-5, the J call TRBJ2-6; no clear D gene. The CDR3 contains 16 residues. CDR1 is MNHEY, CDR2 SVGAGI, per germline. V was trimmed by 2 bases and J by 1 base, leaving 9 bases between them. As DNA, the CDR3 is TGTGCCAGCAGTTACACCGCGGATTCTGGGGCCAACGTCCTGACTTTC. It yields the protein CASSYTADSGANVLTF.

The chain links TRBV11-3 to TRBJ2-7; a weak D match, TRBD1 (5 bases). Trimming pared 3 bases from V and 2 bases from J, leaving 11 bases between. The CDR3 runs 14 residues. CDR1 is SGHNT and CDR2 is YENEEA in the germline V gene. The CDR3 nucleotides read TGTGCCAGCAGCTTGGCAGGGAAGGCCTACGAGCAGTACTTC. Amino acids: CASSLAGKAYEQYF.

As concerns this clone: The identical CDR3 is also encoded by other nucleotide sequences in the sample. This chain connects TRBV9 to TRBJ1-3, with D uncertain. Germline assignment: CDR1 SGDLS and CDR2 YYNGEE. The CDR3 is made up of 14 amino acids. V lost 0 bases and J lost 4, with 8 bases in between. CDR3 in DNA: TGTGCCAGCAGCGTAGCCGGAGTCGGAAACACCATATATTTT. Translated, it gives CASSVAGVGNTIYF.

The chain is built from TRBV19 and TRBJ1-5, with a weak D call TRBD1 (5 bases). The length of the CDR3 is 15 residues. With 7 bases removed from V and 2 bases from J, the gap between germline ends came to 15 bases. Germline V lookup: CDR1 LNHDA, CDR2 SQIVND (reference sequence). The CDR3 is CASTDQGRGNQPQHF. The CDR3 DNA sequence: TGTGCCAGTACCGACCAGGGTAGGGGCAATCAGCCCCAGCATTTT.

The chain joins TRBV7-3 to TRBJ2-1; possibly TRBD2 for D (6 bases). The CDR3 loop spans 14 amino acids. CDR1 is SGHTA, CDR2 FQGTGA, per germline. The ends were cut back, 3 bases at V and 0 bases at J, with 6 bases in the middle. The CDR3 nucleotides are TGTGCCAGCAGCTTCGGGAGCTCCTACAATGAGCAGTTCTTC. Encoded protein: CASSFGSSYNEQFF.

V usage is TRBV6-1 and J usage is TRBJ2-1; 7 bases line up with TRBD2. CDR1 and CDR2 (germline): MNHNS, SASEGT. With V trimmed by 1 base and J by 3 bases, 3 bases remained unmatched. This CDR3 has 15 amino acids. In nucleotides, the CDR3 is TGTGCCAGCAGTGAAGGGGGGGGATTCTACAATGAGCAGTTCTTC. Its protein product is CASSEGGGFYNEQFF.

V is TRBV5-6 and J is TRBJ2-3, with D tentatively TRBD2 (5 bases). This CDR3 spans 15 amino acids. V shed 4 bases and J shed 6 bases, with 18 bases lying between them. Looked up from germline, CDR1 is SGHDT and CDR2 is YYEEEE. CDR3 sequence: CASSELRGVQDTQYF. CDR3 nucleotide sequence: TGTGCCAGCAGCGAGCTCCGGGGAGTTCAGGATACGCAGTATTTT.